This T cell receptor beta chain was sequenced for a study of blood T cells in healthy people across ages. Samples had at least 7 million PBMCs isolated from them. Study conclusions and caveats: Donor CMV infection status was unknown, possibly confounding age-related changes in expanded clonotypes. Unsorted PBMCs ruled out conclusive naive versus antigen-experienced comparison. Total diversity from one million sequenced T cells was likely underestimated.

This clonotype was found a few times. The antigen is unknown. Alongside a J-beta primer mix, a sample-barcoded 5' primer served in a second PCR lasting about 6 to 12 cycles. TCRdb fed the 5' RACE reads into MiXCR, producing one record per CDR3 protein. The repertoire holds over a million distinct CDR3 sequences, with 35% to 45% as singletons. This TCR was sampled from a woman under 30 in good health. The sequenced sample consisted of blood.

In nucleotides, the CDR3 is TGTGCCAGCAGTTCTTTACGGAACTCCTACGAGCAGTACTTC. It is translated as CASSSLRNSYEQYF. The rearrangement links TRBV6-2 or TRBV6-3 to TRBJ2-7; D is undetermined. The CDR3 covers 14 residues. CDR1 is MNHEY and CDR2 is SVGEGT in the germline V gene. Trimming removed 4 bases at V and 0 bases at J, with 10 bases between.